This T cell receptor (beta chain) was sequenced for a study of OX40 agonist ivuxolimab in advanced cancers. Study details: Patients got intravenous ivuxolimab at 0.01 to 10 mg/kg every 2 weeks. Dose-escalation patients' cancers were hepatocellular carcinoma, melanoma, renal cell or head and neck cancer. Prior anti-PD-1, anti-PD-L1 or anti-CTLA-4 therapy did not bar entry, and around 39% had some. Study-wide results and limits: Some nonresponders also had low normalized T-cell clonal expansion.

Of note for this clone: Its antigen is unidentified.

Sequencing used immunoSEQ multiplex PCR; TCRdb keeps in-frame clones, though not all of them. Of tens of thousands of clones in the sample, 70% to 90% were seen once. Germline loops: CDR1 LNHDA, CDR2 SQIVND (reference sequence). The CDR3 runs to 17 residues. J gave up 10 bases and V 5 bases, and 14 bases lay outside the gene matches. The sample consisted of CD4+ or CD8+ T cells sorted from blood, taken in a trial of the OX40 agonist ivuxolimab. The gene calls are TRBV19 and TRBJ1-4, with 12 bases aligning to TRBD1. The sequence was obtained from an adult with an advanced solid tumor such as melanoma, head and neck, liver or kidney cancer. CDR3 loop: CASSPGTGGGRMGKLFF. The DNA for the CDR3 is TGTGCCAGTAGTCCAGGGACAGGGGGCGGCCGGATGGGAAAACTGTTTTTT.